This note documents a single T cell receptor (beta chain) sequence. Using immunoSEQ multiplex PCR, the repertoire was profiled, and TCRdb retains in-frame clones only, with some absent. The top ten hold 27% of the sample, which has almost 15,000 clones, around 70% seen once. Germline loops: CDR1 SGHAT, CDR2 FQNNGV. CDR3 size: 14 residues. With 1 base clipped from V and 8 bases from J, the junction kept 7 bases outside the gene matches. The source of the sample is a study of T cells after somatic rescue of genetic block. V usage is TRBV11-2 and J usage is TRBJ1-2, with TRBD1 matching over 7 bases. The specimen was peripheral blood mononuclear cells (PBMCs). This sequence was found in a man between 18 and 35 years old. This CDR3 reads CASSLVGTELGYTF. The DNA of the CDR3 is TGTGCCAGCAGCTTAGTCGGGACAGAGCTCGGCTACACCTTC.